A selection of T cell receptor beta chains follows, all from one sample in a study of blood T cell repertoires in COVID-19. Repertoires were generated with immunoSEQ multiplex PCR, while TCRdb's copy carries only in-frame clones and drops some. Of 35,000 to 45,000 clones in the sample, approximately 86% are singletons; the top ten hold 31%. Sequencing used peripheral blood. These receptor sequences come from a woman older than 75 with acute or convalescent COVID-19. Both conserved end residues are part of each CDR3. Fields, in order: D gene, V gene, clone size, J gene, CDR3 protein, CDR3 DNA. The D gene is left open where the match is weak. Not every row has a clone size; where given, it reads once, few, many or a size class.

d_call: -
v_call: TRBV19
clone_size: -
j_call: TRBJ2-7
cdr3_aa: CASSIGRSSYEQYF
cdr3_nt: TGTGCCAGTAGTATTGGTAGGAGCTCCTACGAGCAGTACTTC

d_call: TRBD2
v_call: TRBV5-1
clone_size: -
j_call: TRBJ2-3
cdr3_aa: CASSSGTSDPTDTQYF
cdr3_nt: TGCGCCAGCAGTTCCGGGACTAGCGATCCCACAGATACGCAGTATTTT

d_call: -
v_call: TRBV19
clone_size: -
j_call: TRBJ1-5
cdr3_aa: CASEGGYGNQPQHF
cdr3_nt: TGTGCCAGCGAAGGGGGATATGGCAATCAGCCCCAGCATTTT

d_call: -
v_call: TRBV29-1
clone_size: -
j_call: TRBJ1-1
cdr3_aa: CSVAGEGPAFF
cdr3_nt: TGCAGCGTTGCGGGGGAAGGGCCCGCTTTCTTT

d_call: TRBD1
v_call: TRBV3-1/TRBV3-2
clone_size: -
j_call: TRBJ1-4
cdr3_aa: CASSHTGQGNEKLFF
cdr3_nt: TGTGCCAGCAGCCACACGGGACAGGGAAATGAAAAACTGTTTTTT

d_call: TRBD1
v_call: TRBV4-1
clone_size: -
j_call: TRBJ2-5
cdr3_aa: CASSQLGQGLETQYF
cdr3_nt: TGCGCCAGCAGCCAATTGGGACAGGGATTAGAGACCCAGTACTTC

d_call: -
v_call: TRBV5-5
clone_size: once
j_call: TRBJ1-1
cdr3_aa: CASSLSTGTEAFF
cdr3_nt: TGTGCCAGCAGCTTGTCAACGGGCACTGAAGCTTTCTTT

d_call: -
v_call: TRBV5-1
clone_size: -
j_call: TRBJ2-6
cdr3_aa: CASSLAGSGANVLTF
cdr3_nt: TGCGCCAGCAGCTTGGCCGGCTCTGGGGCCAACGTCCTGACTTTC

d_call: -
v_call: TRBV15
clone_size: -
j_call: TRBJ2-1
cdr3_aa: CATSLALQDNEQFF
cdr3_nt: TGTGCCACCAGCCTCGCCCTACAGGACAATGAGCAGTTCTTC

d_call: TRBD2
v_call: TRBV2
clone_size: -
j_call: TRBJ2-1
cdr3_aa: CASRKGLVGIFF
cdr3_nt: TGTGCCAGCAGGAAGGGACTAGTAGGGATCTTCTTC

d_call: TRBD2
v_call: TRBV7-9
clone_size: -
j_call: TRBJ2-1
cdr3_aa: CASSSVGLAGNEQFF
cdr3_nt: TGTGCCAGCAGCTCAGTGGGACTAGCGGGCAATGAGCAGTTCTTC

d_call: -
v_call: TRBV19
clone_size: -
j_call: TRBJ2-5
cdr3_aa: CASSPQLGGGGGTQYF
cdr3_nt: TGTGCCAGTAGTCCACAGCTCGGAGGGGGCGGAGGGACCCAGTACTTC

d_call: -
v_call: TRBV29-1
clone_size: -
j_call: TRBJ2-3
cdr3_aa: CSVLQGLIPTDTQYF
cdr3_nt: TGCAGCGTACTACAGGGTCTGATTCCCACAGATACGCAGTATTTT

d_call: TRBD2
v_call: TRBV4-1
clone_size: -
j_call: TRBJ2-1
cdr3_aa: CASSRILAGEGNNEQFF
cdr3_nt: TGCGCCAGCAGCCGGATCCTAGCGGGAGAAGGGAACAATGAGCAGTTCTTC

d_call: -
v_call: TRBV6-6
clone_size: -
j_call: TRBJ1-2
cdr3_aa: CASRQSTPPYGYTF
cdr3_nt: TGTGCCAGCAGACAGTCGACGCCACCCTATGGCTACACCTTC

d_call: TRBD1
v_call: TRBV7-9
clone_size: -
j_call: TRBJ1-1
cdr3_aa: CASSETGGQSEAFF
cdr3_nt: TGTGCCAGCAGCGAAACAGGGGGTCAGTCTGAAGCTTTCTTT

d_call: TRBD2
v_call: TRBV5-1
clone_size: -
j_call: TRBJ2-3
cdr3_aa: CASSLAPTPGGDTQYF
cdr3_nt: TGCGCCAGCAGCTTGGCTCCGACCCCCGGGGGGGATACGCAGTATTTT

d_call: TRBD1
v_call: TRBV5-5
clone_size: -
j_call: TRBJ2-5
cdr3_aa: CASTQGAGGLWETQYF
cdr3_nt: TGTGCCAGCACCCAGGGGGCAGGGGGCCTATGGGAGACCCAGTACTTC

d_call: TRBD2
v_call: TRBV19
clone_size: -
j_call: TRBJ2-1
cdr3_aa: CASSIGSGRANNEQFF
cdr3_nt: TGTGCCAGTAGTATTGGTAGCGGGAGGGCTAACAATGAGCAGTTCTTC

d_call: -
v_call: TRBV7-9
clone_size: -
j_call: TRBJ2-3
cdr3_aa: CASSPRPNPTVSLRDTQYF
cdr3_nt: TGTGCCAGCAGCCCCCGTCCAAACCCTACGGTATCTTTAAGAGATACGCAGTATTTT

d_call: -
v_call: TRBV3-1/TRBV3-2
clone_size: many
j_call: TRBJ1-3
cdr3_aa: CASSPRGSAGNTIYF
cdr3_nt: TGTGCCAGCAGCCCCCGAGGGTCGGCGGGAAACACCATATATTTT

d_call: TRBD1
v_call: TRBV7-8
clone_size: -
j_call: TRBJ1-1
cdr3_aa: CASSPGTGGTHTEAFF
cdr3_nt: TGTGCCAGCAGCCCCGGGACAGGGGGAACTCACACTGAAGCTTTCTTT